This TCR beta chain was retrieved from a study of blood T cells in healthy people across ages. Points from the study as a whole: Because donor CMV status was unknown, expanded clonotype changes were possibly confounded. PBMCs went unsorted, and a conclusive naive versus antigen-experienced comparison was therefore prevented.

The CDR3 is made up of 11 amino acids. The germline CDR1 and CDR2 sequences are SEHNR and FQNEAQ (reference sequence). The germline V and J ends were trimmed by 3 bases and 6 bases, with 5 bases remaining between them. The total RNA that was extracted per sample amounted to at least 5 micrograms. This clonotype was observed once. The antigen remains undetermined. Primers used in a second PCR of about 6 to 12 cycles were a sample-barcoded 5' primer and a J-beta primer mix. TCRdb re-called the 5' RACE reads through MiXCR, storing one row per CDR3 protein. The sample has hundreds of thousands of distinct CDR3 sequences; less than 25% are singletons. This sample also appeared in a second study, on T cells of mothers and their children. This second study says: With unrelated pairs as the comparison, related mother-child pairs had a slightly higher overlap that was not significant.

The receptor's source is a boy between 10 and 17 years old in good health. Sequencing used blood. The rearrangement joins TRBV7-9 to TRBJ1-1; no clear D gene. The CDR3 sequence: CASSFLPEAFF. The DNA of the CDR3 is TGTGCCAGCAGCTTTCTCCCTGAAGCTTTCTTT.